Below are 7 T cell receptor beta chains sequenced from a single sample in a study of T cell repertoires in cytomegalovirus infection. These TCRs' antigens remain unknown. TCRdb reprocessed the reads via MiXCR and lists one record per CDR3 protein. The sample consists of approximately 730,000 distinct CDR3 sequences, about 27% of them appearing once. The specimen comprised cultured CD8+ T cells from PBMCs, sampled from culture after CMV antigen stimulation. All receptors come from a human donor in good health (CMV status not recorded). Some clones in this sample may be carry-over from other donors' samples.

This clonotype has a handful of counts. The gene calls are TRBV6-6 and TRBJ1-5; tentatively, D is TRBD1 (6 bases). Between the trimmed V and J ends, which lost 7 bases and 3 bases, there was a span of 13 bases. The CDR3 is 14 residues long. Germline CDR1 is MNHNY and CDR2 is SVGAGI (reference sequence). The CDR3: CASTKGQYNQPQHF. Written as DNA, the CDR3 is TGTGCCAGCACCAAGGGACAATACAATCAGCCCCAGCATTTT.

J is TRBJ2-3 and V is TRBV7-6; possibly TRBD2 for D (7 bases). The CDR3 spans 15 residues. Germline values: CDR1 SGHVS, CDR2 FNYEAQ. Deletions cut 6 bases from V and 5 bases from J, with 18 bases between. As DNA, the CDR3 is TGTGCCAGCAGTTCAACGGGGGGCGAGGGAGATACGCAGTATTTT. This translates into CASSSTGGEGDTQYF.

This clonotype turned up a few times. The chain has TRBV4-1 and TRBJ1-2; no clear D. Trimming removed 0 bases from V and 6 bases from J, with 14 bases in between. This CDR3 contains 15 residues. Germline values: CDR1 MGHRA, CDR2 YSYEKL. The CDR3 nucleotides are TGCGCCAGCAGCCAAGACCCGGGCGCCGGGAATGGCTACACCTTC. As protein: CASSQDPGAGNGYTF.

The chain couples TRBV6-2 or TRBV6-3 to TRBJ1-1, with D hard to call. The germline V gene has CDR1 MNHEY and CDR2 SVGEGT. The CDR3 extends over 13 amino acids. Trimming shortened V by 5 bases and J by 4 bases, and 11 bases separated the two germline ends. Here the CDR3 DNA reads TGTGCCAGCAGTCACGCCGGCTCCACTGAAGCTTTCTTT. Amino acid sequence: CASSHAGSTEAFF.

This clonotype appeared a few times. J is TRBJ2-5 and V is TRBV6-6; 7 bases map to TRBD1. Germline loops: CDR1 MNHNY, CDR2 SVGAGI (reference sequence). The V gene end was trimmed by 5 bases and the J gene end by 5 bases; junction bases not matched to a gene: 8. The CDR3 is 14 amino acids. The DNA of the CDR3 is TGTGCCAGCAGTGCCATTAGAGGGGGCGAGACCCAGTACTTC. This encodes CASSAIRGGETQYF.

This clonotype was counted a few times. The V call is TRBV27, the J call TRBJ1-1; 12 nucleotides agree with TRBD1. The CDR3 is 16 amino acids. V was pared by 3 bases and J by 5 bases, with 7 bases of the junction left unmatched. Germline V gives CDR1 MNHEY, CDR2 SMNVEV (reference sequence). CDR3 bases: TGTGCCAGCAGTTTTGGGACAGGGGGCGAAAGGACTGAAGCTTTCTTT. It encodes CASSFGTGGERTEAFF.

The sample holds a few counts of this clonotype. The V call is TRBV4-2, the J call TRBJ2-7; either TRBD1 or TRBD2 may fit D (5 bases each). This CDR3 region has 13 residues. Germline CDR1 LGHNA, CDR2 YNFKEQ. V shed 4 bases and J shed 2 bases, with 9 bases lying between them. The CDR3, as DNA: TGTGCCAGCAGCCGAGGGGCGACCTACGAGCAGTACTTC. Translated: CASSRGATYEQYF.